This T cell receptor (beta chain) is drawn from a study of sequential checkpoint blockade in melanoma. Study context: Patients were randomized 1:1 to nivolumab-then-ipilimumab or ipilimumab-then-nivolumab first-line.

Profiled with immunoSEQ multiplex PCR; TCRdb holds only in-frame clones, not every one. This sample yields about 9,100 clones, of which about 75% are seen a single time; around 18% belongs to the top ten. Treatment reported: randomized to nivolumab then ipilimumab (arm A) or the reverse (arm B). Sorted cells were live CD3+CD8+, lacking CD19 and CD56, from PBMCs. Germline V CDR1 and CDR2: MDHEN, SYDVKM. Unmatched junction bases numbered 7, after V lost 3 bases and J lost 5 bases. This CDR3 is 16 amino acids long. The chain is built from TRBV28 and TRBJ2-1; TRBD2 matches at 10 bases. The TCR was taken from a human donor with melanoma. The sequences come from CD8+ T cells sorted from blood (inferred from file names), collected from a patient given nivolumab and ipilimumab in sequence. The CDR3 region has the DNA TGTGCCAGCAGTTTCCGAGAAACTAGCGGGGACAATGAGCAGTTCTTC. It codes for CASSFRETSGDNEQFF.